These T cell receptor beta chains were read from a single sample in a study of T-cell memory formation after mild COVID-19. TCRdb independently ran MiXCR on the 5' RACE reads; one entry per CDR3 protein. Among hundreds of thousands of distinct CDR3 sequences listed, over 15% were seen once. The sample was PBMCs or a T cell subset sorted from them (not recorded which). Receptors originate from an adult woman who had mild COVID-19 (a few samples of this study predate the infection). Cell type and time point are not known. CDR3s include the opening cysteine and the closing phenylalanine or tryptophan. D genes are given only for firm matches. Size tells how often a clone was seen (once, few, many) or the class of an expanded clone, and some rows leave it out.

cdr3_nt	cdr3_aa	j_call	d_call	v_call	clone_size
TGTGCCATCAGTGACCCGACCGTCTTGACAGGGAACTATGGCTACACCTTC	CAISDPTVLTGNYGYTF	TRBJ1-2	TRBD1	TRBV10-3	-
TGCGCCAGCAGCTTGGGTGCGGGTCCCCGTTCCTACGAGCAGTACTTC	CASSLGAGPRSYEQYF	TRBJ2-7	-	TRBV5-1	few
TGTGCCAGCAGCTCTACCCCCGGGACAGCCGAGCAGTACTTC	CASSSTPGTAEQYF	TRBJ2-7	TRBD1	TRBV7-3	once
TGCAGTGCTAGAGACTCCAGGGGCAATCAGCCCCAGCATTTT	CSARDSRGNQPQHF	TRBJ1-5	-	TRBV20-1	many
TGTGCCAGCAGCCAGACGTTCGGGGTGCGAGCTTTCTTT	CASSQTFGVRAFF	TRBJ1-1	-	TRBV14	-
TGTGCCAGCAGTGAAGCGGCAGAAAATTCACCCCTCCACTTT	CASSEAAENSPLHF	TRBJ1-6	-	TRBV6-1	once
TGTGCCAGCAGCTTCGCTACCCTGGGAGGTAATCAGCCCCAGCATTTT	CASSFATLGGNQPQHF	TRBJ1-5	-	TRBV7-8	many
TGCAGTGCTAGTTCCGGGGTCAATCAGCCCCAGCATTTT	CSASSGVNQPQHF	TRBJ1-5	-	TRBV20-1	few
TGTGCCACCAGTCCCGAATCCCTCTCCTACAATGAGCAGTTCTTC	CATSPESLSYNEQFF	TRBJ2-1	-	TRBV15	few
TGCGCCCGGTGGGGAGCGGGAGACTACAATGAGCAGTTCTTC	CARWGAGDYNEQFF	TRBJ2-1	TRBD2	TRBV23-1	few
TGTGCCAGCAGCGCGGGGTCCCCGGCCGGGGAGCTGTTTTTT	CASSAGSPAGELFF	TRBJ2-2	-	TRBV4-2	once
TGTGCCACCAGCGCCGCGACAGAAAATTCACCCCTCCACTTT	CATSAATENSPLHF	TRBJ1-6	-	TRBV15	few
TGTGCCAGCAGTTACGGGACGGGAGCCTACGAGCAGTACTTC	CASSYGTGAYEQYF	TRBJ2-7	-	TRBV6-5	many
TGTGCCAGCAGTGCCAGCGGGGGGAGGGATACGCAGTATTTT	CASSASGGRDTQYF	TRBJ2-3	TRBD2	TRBV12-3/TRBV12-4	few
TGTGCCAGCACCCTGACTAGCGAGAGATATGGGACCCAGTACTTC	CASTLTSERYGTQYF	TRBJ2-5	TRBD2	TRBV5-6	-
TGCAGTGCTCCGGGACTAGCGTTAAGAAATGAGCAGTTCTTC	CSAPGLALRNEQFF	TRBJ2-1	TRBD2	TRBV20-1	few
TGTGCCAGCAGCTCCAGGCGGGGACCCGACGAGCAGTACTTC	CASSSRRGPDEQYF	TRBJ2-7	-	TRBV7-2	few
TGTGCCATCAGTGAGTCGATAGGCTTGAACACTGAAGCTTTCTTT	CAISESIGLNTEAFF	TRBJ1-1	-	TRBV10-3	-
TGCGCCAGCAGCGACGATCCGACAGGGCTCACAGATACGCAGTATTTT	CASSDDPTGLTDTQYF	TRBJ2-3	TRBD1	TRBV5-1	few
TGTGCCAGCAGTTACGAGACAGGGAGGACAGCCTATGGCTACACCTTC	CASSYETGRTAYGYTF	TRBJ1-2	TRBD1	TRBV6-2/TRBV6-3	few
TGTGCCAGCAGCTTCCTCTCGGGGCAGGGGGAGACCCAGTACTTC	CASSFLSGQGETQYF	TRBJ2-5	-	TRBV13	few
TGTGCCAGCTGGACGGGGGGGCCGTCAGATACGCAGTATTTT	CASWTGGPSDTQYF	TRBJ2-3	TRBD2	TRBV6-5	few
TGTGCCACCAGCAGAGCCACTTCCTACGAGCAGTACTTC	CATSRATSYEQYF	TRBJ2-7	-	TRBV15	many
TGTGCCAGCAGCCAAGGGGTGAGGCCTGGGGCCAACGTCCTGACTTTC	CASSQGVRPGANVLTF	TRBJ2-6	-	TRBV3-1	few
TGTGCCAGTACAAGGGGCTATAACACTGAAGCTTTCTTT	CASTRGYNTEAFF	TRBJ1-1	-	TRBV19	few
TGCAGTGCTAGAGATTCTACATATGGCTACACCTTC	CSARDSTYGYTF	TRBJ1-2	-	TRBV20-1	-